Each of the 16 T cell receptor beta chains below was sequenced from the same sample in a study of beta chain features in type 1 diabetes. Sequencing targeted expressed TCRB transcripts, as all isolated RNA had been reverse transcribed. Sequenced by immunoSEQ multiplex PCR; TCRdb stores in-frame clones only, minus some. The sample contains about 340,000 clones, 7% to 9% of which appear only once. The sequenced sample consisted of central memory CD4+ T cells from blood. These receptors came from a woman aged 18-29 years in good health.

In the case of this clone: This clone may be a read error of a much larger clone one base away. Other nucleotide sequences from this sample produce the same CDR3. The V gene is TRBV13, the J gene TRBJ2-7, with TRBD2 matching over 11 bases. This CDR3 has 14 residues. CDR1 and CDR2 (germline): PRHDT, FYEKMQ (reference sequence). V lost 5 bases to trimming and J lost 3 bases; unmatched junction nucleotides: 3. As DNA, the CDR3 is TGTGCCAGCAGCCCAGGGACTAGCGGCTACGAGCAGTACTTC. It codes for CASSPGTSGYEQYF.

This clone was observed a few times. This chain links TRBV5-4 with TRBJ2-3; 16 positions match TRBD2. After removal of 4 bases from V and 0 bases from J, the junction contained 2 bases not matched to a gene. The CDR3 covers 17 residues. The germline gives CDR1 SGHNT, CDR2 YYREEE (reference sequence). As DNA, the CDR3 is TGTGCCAGCAGCAAGGGACTAGCGGGAGGGAGCACAGATACGCAGTATTTT. This translates into CASSKGLAGGSTDTQYF.

This clone was detected a few times. V and J are TRBV6-5 and TRBJ2-6, with D maybe TRBD2 (5 bases). Germline CDR1 reads MNHEY; CDR2 reads SVGAGI. The CDR3 length is 14 residues. The ends were cut back, 10 bases at V and 0 bases at J, with 10 bases in the middle. CDR3 sequence reads: CAIGGSSGANVLTF. In DNA form, the CDR3 reads TGTGCCATTGGAGGCAGCTCTGGGGCCAACGTCCTGACTTTC.

CDR3 sequence reads: CASSPPTGLTPEAFF. The CDR3 DNA is TGTGCCAGCAGTCCCCCGACAGGGTTGACTCCTGAAGCTTTCTTT. V usage is TRBV28 and J usage is TRBJ1-1; 7 bases align to TRBD1. This CDR3 is built from 15 residues. Per germline, CDR1 MDHEN and CDR2 SYDVKM. The trim removed 5 bases at V and 6 bases at J, leaving 12 bases unmatched.

The chain combines TRBV18 with TRBJ2-7; D is possibly TRBD1 or TRBD2 (5 bases each). Germline-derived CDR1 and CDR2 are KGHSH and LQKENI. The V end lost 6 bases, the J end lost 2 bases, and 14 bases lay between the germline ends. The CDR3 spans 14 residues. The CDR3 DNA reads as TGTGCCAGCTCGGATCGAGGGGAAACCTACGAGCAGTACTTC. Its protein product is CASSDRGETYEQYF. The whole variable domain, remainder taken from reference TRBV18 and TRBJ2-7, is NAGVMQNPRHLVRRRGQEARLRCSPMKGHSHVYWYRQLPEEGLKFMVYLQKENIIDESGMPKERFSAEFPKEGPSILRIQQVVRGDSAAYFCASSDRGETYEQYFGPGTRLTVT.

There are a few counts of this clone. The V call is TRBV7-8, the J call TRBJ1-5, with a tentative D call TRBD1 (5 bases). The V and J ends lost 2 bases and 2 bases respectively, with 10 bases between them. The CDR3 has 15 amino acids. CDR1 SGHVS and CDR2 FQNEAQ come from the germline V gene. CDR3 loop: CASSLFSRGNQPQHF. The CDR3 coding sequence is TGTGCCAGCAGCTTATTCAGCAGGGGCAATCAGCCCCAGCATTTT.

The V call is TRBV27, the J call TRBJ2-3; 10 nucleotides line up with TRBD1. CDR3 length equals 15 residues. With V trimmed by 6 bases and J by 4 bases, 7 bases remained unmatched. Germline V gives CDR1 MNHEY, CDR2 SMNVEV (reference sequence). CDR3 nucleotides: TGTGCCAGCAGCTTAAGGACAGGGGGATCAGATACGCAGTATTTT. Amino acid sequence: CASSLRTGGSDTQYF.

Comment on this clone: Just one base apart from a much larger clone, this may be a read error. The chain combines TRBV2 with TRBJ2-1, with D tentatively TRBD2 (6 bases). The V gene's germline CDR1 is SNHLY and CDR2 FYNNEI. CDR3 length: 15 amino acids. Trimming removed 1 base from V and 11 bases from J, with 18 bases in between. The CDR3 DNA is TGTGCCAGCAGTGAAGGATTAGCGGAAGAGAATAAGCAGTTCTTC. Its translation is CASSEGLAEENKQFF.

V and J are TRBV28 and TRBJ2-5; tentatively, D is TRBD1 or TRBD2 (5 bases each). Germline CDR1 is MDHEN and CDR2 is SYDVKM. With 6 bases removed from V and 4 bases from J, the gap between germline ends came to 12 bases. The CDR3 extends over 13 amino acids. The CDR3 nucleotides read TGTGCCAGCAGCCCATCGGGGCGAGAGACCCAGTACTTC. It codes for CASSPSGRETQYF.

V and J are TRBV5-1 and TRBJ2-5; TRBD1 agrees at 9 bases. The junction had 8 bases not matched to a gene; V was cut back by 3 bases and J by 5 bases. This CDR3 is built from 15 residues. Germline CDR1 is SGHRS and CDR2 is YFSETQ. CDR3 sequence reads: CASSWGQGVRETQYF. The CDR3 DNA reads as TGCGCCAGCAGCTGGGGACAGGGAGTACGGGAGACCCAGTACTTC.

This clone was detected a few times. Other nucleotide sequences in the sample specify the same CDR3. This chain joins TRBV7-2 and TRBJ1-3, with no clear D. The CDR3 contains 15 residues. With 0 bases removed from V and 1 base from J, the gap between germline ends came to 7 bases. The V gene's germline CDR1 is SGHTA and CDR2 FQGNSA. The CDR3 DNA is TGTGCCAGCAGCTTAGCGACCAGGTCTGGAAACACCATATATTTT. Protein product: CASSLATRSGNTIYF.

On this clone itself: The junction shows a germline mismatch at one end, possibly a read error. The chain links TRBV4-3 to TRBJ2-2; D remains ambiguous. This CDR3 region has 16 residues. Germline CDR1 is LGHNA and CDR2 is YSLEER. CDR3 loop: CASSQARRANTGELFF. CDR3 DNA: TGCGCCAGCAGTCAAGCTAGGAGAGCGAACACCGGGGAGCTGTTTTTT.

This clone was counted ten times or more. The rearrangement links TRBV11-2 to TRBJ1-5; D gene ambiguous. The CDR3 loop spans 13 amino acids. Looked up from germline, CDR1 is SGHAT and CDR2 is FQNNGV. Deletions cut 0 bases from V and 5 bases from J, with 5 bases between. As DNA, the CDR3 is TGTGCCAGCAGCTTAGATCACGATCAGCCCCAGCATTTT. Translating it yields CASSLDHDQPQHF.

This clone was counted between two and nine times. The J gene is TRBJ2-4, the V gene TRBV6-6; 10 bases map to TRBD2. This CDR3 is built from 15 residues. From germline, CDR1 is MNHNY and CDR2 SVGAGI (reference sequence). V was pared by 6 bases and J by 1 base, with 3 bases of the junction left unmatched. CDR3 residues: CASSHSGRAKNIQYF. The CDR3 bases are TGTGCCAGCAGCCATAGCGGGAGGGCCAAAAACATTCAGTACTTC.

CDR3 sequence (DNA): TGTGCCAGCAGCTTAGGGCGGGGGATAAACTATGGCTACACCTTC. Translating gives CASSLGRGINYGYTF. This chain joins TRBV11-2 and TRBJ1-2; tentative D call: TRBD1 (5 bases). Germline CDR1 and CDR2: SGHAT and FQNNGV. Trimming took 1 base from V and 2 from J, leaving 11 bases between them. CDR3 length equals 15 residues.

This clone was counted a few times. V usage is TRBV9 and J usage is TRBJ2-6, with unresolved D. Trimming pared 0 bases from V and 2 bases from J, leaving 6 bases between. This CDR3 spans 15 amino acids. CDR1 SGDLS and CDR2 YYNGEE come from the germline V gene. The CDR3 reads CASSVEATGANVLTF. CDR3 DNA sequence: TGTGCCAGCAGCGTAGAGGCTACTGGGGCCAACGTCCTGACTTTC.